Each of the 10 T cell receptor beta chains below was sequenced from the same sample in a study of cytomegalovirus exposure and HLA in healthy donors. Researchers ran the PCR with 60 Vbeta and 13 Jbeta primers. Sequencing was performed with immunoSEQ multiplex PCR; in TCRdb, only in-frame clones are kept and a portion is missing. The profile shows approximately 150,000 clones, around 80% of them singletons. The sequencing input was PBMCs. All receptors derive from a woman aged 40 to 50 in good health and CMV-seronegative.

The chain carries TRBV7-2 and TRBJ1-2; 11 bases agree with TRBD1. The ends lost 4 bases at V and 7 bases at J; junction bases unmatched: 8. Germline V lookup: CDR1 SGHTA, CDR2 FQGNSA. The CDR3 has 15 amino acids. The CDR3 loop is CASSSRDRGRSGYTF. In DNA form, the CDR3 reads TGTGCCAGCAGCTCCCGGGACAGGGGGAGGAGTGGCTACACCTTC.

The V gene is TRBV19, the J gene TRBJ2-1; weak D call: TRBD2 (6 bases). The CDR3 loop spans 16 amino acids. V lost 9 bases to trimming and J lost 7 bases, with 25 bases between them. CDR1 and CDR2 from the germline V gene are LNHDA and SQIVND (reference sequence). The CDR3 bases are TGTGCCAGCAGAGACCCCGGGGCCAACGGGGGAAATGAGCAGTTCTTC. It yields the protein CASRDPGANGGNEQFF.

The genes are TRBV4-3 and TRBJ1-3; D is unresolved. The CDR3 runs 15 residues. Germline V lookup: CDR1 LGHNA, CDR2 YSLEER. Trimming removed 0 bases at V and 3 bases at J, with 9 bases between. CDR3 loop: CASSQDRAFGNTIYF. The CDR3 DNA reads TGCGCCAGCAGCCAAGATAGAGCTTTTGGAAACACCATATATTTT.

This clone appeared once. The chain employs TRBV28 and TRBJ2-1, with TRBD1 matching over 10 bases. CDR1 is MDHEN and CDR2 is SYDVKM in the germline V gene. Unmatched junction bases numbered 8, after V lost 6 bases and J lost 0 bases. The CDR3 is 17 residues long. CDR3 sequence reads: CASRRDRGMVSYNEQFF. For the CDR3, the DNA is TGTGCCAGCAGACGGGACAGGGGAATGGTCTCCTACAATGAGCAGTTCTTC.

This sequence joins TRBV7-2 and TRBJ1-1; 7 nucleotides agree with TRBD1. The CDR3 runs to 15 residues. CDR1 and CDR2 from the germline V gene are SGHTA and FQGNSA. The V segment lost 5 bases and the J segment 0 bases; nucleotides outside the gene matches: 6. CDR3 sequence reads: CASSLRTGMNTEAFF. The DNA for the CDR3 is TGTGCCAGCAGCCTACGGACAGGAATGAACACTGAAGCTTTCTTT.

J is TRBJ2-1 and V is TRBV7-9; D perhaps matches TRBD2 (6 bases). V lost 3 bases and J lost 3, with 21 bases in between. CDR3 size: 18 residues. Per germline, CDR1 SEHNR and CDR2 FQNEAQ (reference sequence). In DNA, the CDR3 is TGTGCCAGCAGCTTTCCCGTCCCCCCGGCTAGCGACTACAATGAGCAGTTCTTC. Residues: CASSFPVPPASDYNEQFF.

The table lists this clone with a few counts. V is TRBV7-2 and J is TRBJ2-3, with D perhaps TRBD1 (6 bases). The germline V gene encodes CDR1 SGHTA and CDR2 FQGNSA. Trimming cost V 3 bases and J 6 bases, with 13 bases left between them. CDR3 length equals 14 residues. The CDR3 nucleotides are TGTGCCAGCAGCTTTAGGGGGAGAGCCGATACGCAGTATTTT. Its protein is CASSFRGRADTQYF. Full variable domain (rest looked up from reference TRBV7-2 and TRBJ2-3): GAGVSQSPSNKVTEKGKDVELRCDPISGHTALYWYRQSLGQGLEFLIYFQGNSAPDKSGLPSDRFSAERTGGSVSTLTIQRTQQEDSAVYLCASSFRGRADTQYFGPGTRLTVL.

The chain couples TRBV5-4 to TRBJ2-2; maybe TRBD1 (5 bases). CDR3 length equals 16 residues. V lost 10 bases, J lost 1 base, and 20 bases lay in between. Germline CDR1 and CDR2: SGHNT and YYREEE (reference sequence). The CDR3 DNA reads TGTGCCTCCCAATTAAAGGGGCGCAGGAACACCGGGGAGCTGTTTTTT. This sequence encodes CASQLKGRRNTGELFF. Looking up the rest from reference TRBV5-4 and TRBJ2-2 gives the full variable domain: ETGVTQSPTHLIKTRGQQVTLRCSSQSGHNTVSWYQQALGQGPQFIFQYYREEENGRGNFPPRFSGLQFPNYSSELNVNALELDDSALYLCASQLKGRRNTGELFFGEGSRLTVL.

V is TRBV7-2 and J is TRBJ1-1, with D unclear. Germline V gene lookup returns CDR1 SGHTA and CDR2 FQGNSA. The CDR3 runs to 18 residues. V lost 0 bases and J 0 bases, leaving 17 bases between the germline ends. The CDR3 nucleotides are TGTGCCAGCAGCTTAGCGAGGTACCGCGCCCTCATGAACACTGAAGCTTTCTTT. Its protein product is CASSLARYRALMNTEAFF.

The sample holds a few counts of this clone. The chain joins TRBV4-2 to TRBJ2-7; tentatively, D is TRBD2 (6 bases). V lost 0 bases and J 0 bases, leaving 12 bases between the germline ends. Per germline, CDR1 LGHNA and CDR2 YNFKEQ. The CDR3 contains 16 residues. CDR3 residues: CASSQDPGTPSYEQYF. The CDR3 DNA sequence: TGTGCCAGCAGCCAAGACCCCGGGACTCCCTCCTACGAGCAGTACTTC.